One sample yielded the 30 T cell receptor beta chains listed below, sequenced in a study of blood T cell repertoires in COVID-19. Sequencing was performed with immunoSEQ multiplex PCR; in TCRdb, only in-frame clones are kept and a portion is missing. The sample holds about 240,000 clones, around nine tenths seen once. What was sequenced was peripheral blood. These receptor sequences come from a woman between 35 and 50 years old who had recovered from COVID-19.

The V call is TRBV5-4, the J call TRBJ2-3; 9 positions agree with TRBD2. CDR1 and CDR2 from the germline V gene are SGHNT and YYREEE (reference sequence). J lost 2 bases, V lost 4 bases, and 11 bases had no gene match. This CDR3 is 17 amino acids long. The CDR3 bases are TGTGCCAGCAGCCGCCGGTCTAGCGGGGTATACACAGATACGCAGTATTTT. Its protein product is CASSRRSSGVYTDTQYF.

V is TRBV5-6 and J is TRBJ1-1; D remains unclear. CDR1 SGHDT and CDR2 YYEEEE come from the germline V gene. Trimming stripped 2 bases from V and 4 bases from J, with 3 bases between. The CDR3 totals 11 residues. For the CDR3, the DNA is TGTGCCAGCAGCTTTCTCACTGAAGCTTTCTTT. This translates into CASSFLTEAFF.

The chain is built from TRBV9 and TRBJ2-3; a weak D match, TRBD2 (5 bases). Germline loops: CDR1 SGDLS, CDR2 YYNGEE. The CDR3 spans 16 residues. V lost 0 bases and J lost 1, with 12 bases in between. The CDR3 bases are TGTGCCAGCAGCGTAGTGGCGTCAGCGGGCACAGATACGCAGTATTTT. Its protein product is CASSVVASAGTDTQYF. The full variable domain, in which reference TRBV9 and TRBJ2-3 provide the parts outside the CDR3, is DSGVTQTPKHLITATGQRVTLRCSPRSGDLSVYWYQQSLDQGLQFLIQYYNGEERAKGNILERFSAQQFPDLHSELNLSSLELGDSALYFCASSVVASAGTDTQYFGPGTRLTVL.

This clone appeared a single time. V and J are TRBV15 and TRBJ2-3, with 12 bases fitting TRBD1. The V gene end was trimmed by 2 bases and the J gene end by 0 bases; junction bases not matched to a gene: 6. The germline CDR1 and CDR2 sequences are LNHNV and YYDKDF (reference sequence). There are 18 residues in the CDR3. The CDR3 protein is CATSRTGQGALSTDTQYF. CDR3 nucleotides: TGTGCCACCAGCAGAACGGGACAGGGGGCCCTTAGCACAGATACGCAGTATTTT.

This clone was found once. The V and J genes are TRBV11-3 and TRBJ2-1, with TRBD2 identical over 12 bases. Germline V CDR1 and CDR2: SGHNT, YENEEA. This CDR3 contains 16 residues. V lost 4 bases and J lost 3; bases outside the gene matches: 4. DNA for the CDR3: TGTGCCAGCAGCTCGACTAGCGGGAGACGCTACAATGAGCAGTTCTTC. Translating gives CASSSTSGRRYNEQFF.

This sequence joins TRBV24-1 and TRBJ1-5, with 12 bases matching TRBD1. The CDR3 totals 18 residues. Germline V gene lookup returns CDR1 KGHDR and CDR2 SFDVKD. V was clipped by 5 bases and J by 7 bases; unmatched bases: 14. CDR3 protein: CATSAPGGTGGLRQPQHF. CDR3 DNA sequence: TGTGCCACCAGTGCCCCTGGGGGGACAGGGGGCCTCCGGCAGCCCCAGCATTTT.

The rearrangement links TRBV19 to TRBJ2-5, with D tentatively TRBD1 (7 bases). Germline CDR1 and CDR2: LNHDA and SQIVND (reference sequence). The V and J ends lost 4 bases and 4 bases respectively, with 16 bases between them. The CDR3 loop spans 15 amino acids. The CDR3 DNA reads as TGTGCCAGTAGTACTGGTACCCAGGGGGGAGAGACCCAGTACTTC. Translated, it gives CASSTGTQGGETQYF.

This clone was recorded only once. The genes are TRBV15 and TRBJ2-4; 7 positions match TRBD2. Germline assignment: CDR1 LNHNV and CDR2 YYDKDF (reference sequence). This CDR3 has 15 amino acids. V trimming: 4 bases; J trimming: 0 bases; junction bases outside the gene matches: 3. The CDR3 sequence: CATSTPGGAKNIQYF. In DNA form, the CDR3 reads TGTGCCACCAGCACCCCGGGGGGAGCCAAAAACATTCAGTACTTC.

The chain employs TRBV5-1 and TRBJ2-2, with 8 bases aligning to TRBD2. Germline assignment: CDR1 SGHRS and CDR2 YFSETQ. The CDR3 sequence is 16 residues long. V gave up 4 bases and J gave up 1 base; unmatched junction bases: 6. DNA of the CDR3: TGCGCCAGCAGCCCCCCAACTAGCGGGAACACCGGGGAGCTGTTTTTT. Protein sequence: CASSPPTSGNTGELFF.

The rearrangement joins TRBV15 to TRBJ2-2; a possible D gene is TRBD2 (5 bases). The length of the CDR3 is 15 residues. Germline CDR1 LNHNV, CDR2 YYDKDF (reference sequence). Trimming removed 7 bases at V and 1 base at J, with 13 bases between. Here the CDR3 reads CATTKGGLNTGELFF. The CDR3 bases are TGTGCCACCACCAAGGGCGGGTTGAACACCGGGGAGCTGTTTTTT.

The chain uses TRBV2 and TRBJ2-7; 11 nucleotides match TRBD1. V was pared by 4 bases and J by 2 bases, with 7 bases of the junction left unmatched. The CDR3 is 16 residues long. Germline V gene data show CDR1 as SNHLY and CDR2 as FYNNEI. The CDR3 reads CASSVVAGQGAYEQYV. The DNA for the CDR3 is TGTGCCAGCAGTGTAGTGGCGGGACAGGGGGCCTACGAGCAGTACGTC.

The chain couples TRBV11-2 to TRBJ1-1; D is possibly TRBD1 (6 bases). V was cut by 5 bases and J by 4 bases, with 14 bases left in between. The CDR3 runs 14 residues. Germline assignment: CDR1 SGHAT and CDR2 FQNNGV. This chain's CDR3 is CASSPRTAVTEAFF. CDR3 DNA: TGTGCCAGCAGCCCTCGGACAGCCGTCACTGAAGCTTTCTTT.

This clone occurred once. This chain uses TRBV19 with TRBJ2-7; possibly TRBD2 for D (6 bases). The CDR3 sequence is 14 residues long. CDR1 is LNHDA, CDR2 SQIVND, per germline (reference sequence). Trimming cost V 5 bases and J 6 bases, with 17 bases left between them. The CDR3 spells CASSGRDASSEQYF. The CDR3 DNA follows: TGTGCCAGTAGTGGGCGGGACGCGTCGAGCGAGCAGTACTTC.

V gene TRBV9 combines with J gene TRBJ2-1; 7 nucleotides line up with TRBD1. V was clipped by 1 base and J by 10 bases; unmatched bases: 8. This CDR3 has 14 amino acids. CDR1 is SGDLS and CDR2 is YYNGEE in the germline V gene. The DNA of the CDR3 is TGTGCCAGCAGCGTACCCTGGACAGGCGGGGAGCAGTTCTTC. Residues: CASSVPWTGGEQFF.

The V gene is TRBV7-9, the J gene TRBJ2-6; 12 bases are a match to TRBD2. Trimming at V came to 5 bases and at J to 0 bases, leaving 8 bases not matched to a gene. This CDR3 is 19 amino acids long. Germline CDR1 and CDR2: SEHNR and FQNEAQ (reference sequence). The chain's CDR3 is CASSTTRLAGDSGANVLTF. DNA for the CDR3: TGTGCCAGCAGCACCACAAGACTAGCGGGGGACTCTGGGGCCAACGTCCTGACTTTC.

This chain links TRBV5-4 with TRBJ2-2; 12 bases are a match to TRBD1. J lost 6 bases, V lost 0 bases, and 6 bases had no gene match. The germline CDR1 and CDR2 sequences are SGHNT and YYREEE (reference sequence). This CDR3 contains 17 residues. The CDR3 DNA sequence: TGTGCCAGCAGCTTGGGGGGGACAGGGGGCTTGGCCGGGGAGCTGTTTTTT. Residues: CASSLGGTGGLAGELFF.

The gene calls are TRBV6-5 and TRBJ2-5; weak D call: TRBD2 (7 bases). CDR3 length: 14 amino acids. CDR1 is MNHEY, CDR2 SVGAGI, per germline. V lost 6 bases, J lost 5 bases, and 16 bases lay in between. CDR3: CASSPMGGRETQYF. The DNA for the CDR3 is TGTGCCAGCAGCCCGATGGGGGGGCGGGAGACCCAGTACTTC.

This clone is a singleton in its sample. In DNA, the CDR3 is TGTGCCAGTAGTATAGGGGGCTTGACCTCGCCGAACACTGAAGCTTTCTTT. It translates to CASSIGGLTSPNTEAFF. The chain couples TRBV19 to TRBJ1-1; possibly TRBD1 for D (5 bases). The CDR3 extends over 17 amino acids. V lost 1 base, J lost 1 base, and 16 bases lay in between. Looked up from germline, CDR1 is LNHDA and CDR2 is SQIVND (reference sequence).

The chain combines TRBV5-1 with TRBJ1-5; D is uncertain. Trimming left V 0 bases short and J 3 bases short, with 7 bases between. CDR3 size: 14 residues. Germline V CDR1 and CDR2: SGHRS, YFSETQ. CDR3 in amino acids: CASSLGETNQPQHF. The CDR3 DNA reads TGCGCCAGCAGCTTGGGGGAGACCAATCAGCCCCAGCATTTT.

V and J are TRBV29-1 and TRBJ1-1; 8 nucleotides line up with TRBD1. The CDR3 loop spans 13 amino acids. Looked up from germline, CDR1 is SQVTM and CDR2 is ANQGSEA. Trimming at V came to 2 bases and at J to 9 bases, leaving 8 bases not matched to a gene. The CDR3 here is CSVERGSGGQAFF. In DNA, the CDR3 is TGCAGCGTTGAAAGGGGGTCAGGGGGCCAAGCTTTCTTT.

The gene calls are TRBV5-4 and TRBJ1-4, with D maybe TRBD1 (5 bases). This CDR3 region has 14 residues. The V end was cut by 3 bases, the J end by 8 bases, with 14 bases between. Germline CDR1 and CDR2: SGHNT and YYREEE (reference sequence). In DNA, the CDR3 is TGTGCCAGCAGCTCCATACCGGGGGGGGAAAAACTGTTTTTT. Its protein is CASSSIPGGEKLFF.

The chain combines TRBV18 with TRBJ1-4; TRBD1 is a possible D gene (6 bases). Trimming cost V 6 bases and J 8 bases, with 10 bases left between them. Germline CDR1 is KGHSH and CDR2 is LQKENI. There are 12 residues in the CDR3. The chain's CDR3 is CASSPRGEKLFF. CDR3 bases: TGTGCCAGCTCGCCCAGGGGAGAAAAACTGTTTTTT. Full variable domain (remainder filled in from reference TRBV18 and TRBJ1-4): NAGVMQNPRHLVRRRGQEARLRCSPMKGHSHVYWYRQLPEEGLKFMVYLQKENIIDESGMPKERFSAEFPKEGPSILRIQQVVRGDSAAYFCASSPRGEKLFFGSGTQLSVL.

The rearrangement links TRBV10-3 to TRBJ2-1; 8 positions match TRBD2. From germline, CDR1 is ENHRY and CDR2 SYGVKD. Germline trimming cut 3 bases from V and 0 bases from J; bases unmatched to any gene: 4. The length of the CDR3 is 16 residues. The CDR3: CAISDSGGASYNEQFF. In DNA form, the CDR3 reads TGTGCCATCAGTGACTCCGGGGGGGCCTCCTACAATGAGCAGTTCTTC.

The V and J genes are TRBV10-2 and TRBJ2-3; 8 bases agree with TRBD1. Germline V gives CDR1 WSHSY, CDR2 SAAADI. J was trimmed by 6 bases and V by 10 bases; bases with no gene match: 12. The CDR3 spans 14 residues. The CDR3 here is CATGGPMGSDTQYF. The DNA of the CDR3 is TGCGCCACAGGGGGCCCAATGGGGTCGGATACGCAGTATTTT.

This CDR3 reads CASTPGLAGVETQYF. CDR3 DNA sequence: TGCGCCAGCACCCCGGGACTAGCGGGAGTTGAGACCCAGTACTTC. The chain couples TRBV5-1 to TRBJ2-5, with 14 bases lining up with TRBD2. CDR1 and CDR2 from the germline V gene are SGHRS and YFSETQ. This CDR3 comprises 15 residues. The junction had 6 bases not matched to a gene; V was cut back by 6 bases and J by 5 bases. Complete variable domain (other parts from reference TRBV5-1 and TRBJ2-5): KAGVTQTPRYLIKTRGQQVTLSCSPISGHRSVSWYQQTPGQGLQFLFEYFSETQRNKGNFPGRFSGRQFSNSRSEMNVSTLELGDSALYLCASTPGLAGVETQYFGPGTRLLVL.

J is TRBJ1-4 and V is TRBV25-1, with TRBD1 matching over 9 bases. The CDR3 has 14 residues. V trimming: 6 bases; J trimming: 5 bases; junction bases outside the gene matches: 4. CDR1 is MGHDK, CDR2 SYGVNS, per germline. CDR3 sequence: CASRAGTGNEKLFF. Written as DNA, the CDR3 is TGTGCCAGCAGGGCCGGGACAGGGAATGAAAAACTGTTTTTT.

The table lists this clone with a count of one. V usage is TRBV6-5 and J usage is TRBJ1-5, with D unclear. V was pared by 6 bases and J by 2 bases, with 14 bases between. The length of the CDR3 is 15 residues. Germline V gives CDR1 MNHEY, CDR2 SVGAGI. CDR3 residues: CASSGDPMGNQPQHF. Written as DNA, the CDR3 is TGTGCCAGCAGCGGAGACCCTATGGGCAATCAGCCCCAGCATTTT.

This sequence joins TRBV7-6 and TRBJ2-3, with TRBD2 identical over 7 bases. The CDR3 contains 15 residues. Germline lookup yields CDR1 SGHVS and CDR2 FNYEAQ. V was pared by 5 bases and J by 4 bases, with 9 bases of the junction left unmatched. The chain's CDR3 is CASSAMGGRADTQYF. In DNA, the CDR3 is TGTGCCAGCAGCGCGATGGGGGGGAGGGCAGATACGCAGTATTTT.

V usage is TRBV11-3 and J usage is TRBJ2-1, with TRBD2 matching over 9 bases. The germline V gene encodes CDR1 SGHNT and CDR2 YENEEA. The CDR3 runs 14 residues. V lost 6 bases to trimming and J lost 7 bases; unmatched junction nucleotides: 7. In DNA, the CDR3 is TGTGCCAGCAGGCGGGAGGGTTTGGTAAATGAGCAGTTCTTC. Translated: CASRREGLVNEQFF. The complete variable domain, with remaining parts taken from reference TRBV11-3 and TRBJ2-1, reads EAGVVQSPRYKIIEKKQPVAFWCNPISGHNTLYWYLQNLGQGPELLIRYENEEAVDDSQLPKDRFSAERLKGVDSTLKIQPAELGDSAVYLCASRREGLVNEQFFGPGTRLTVL.

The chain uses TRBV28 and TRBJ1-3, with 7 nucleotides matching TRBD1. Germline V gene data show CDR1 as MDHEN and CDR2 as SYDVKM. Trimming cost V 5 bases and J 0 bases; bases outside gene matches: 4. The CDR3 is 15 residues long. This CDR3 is CASSPQGSSGNTIYF. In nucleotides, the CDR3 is TGTGCCAGCAGTCCACAGGGGAGCTCTGGAAACACCATATATTTT.